This passage covers 31 T cell receptor beta chains from one sample sequenced in a study of identical twins. TCRdb re-derived calls from the 5' RACE reads in MiXCR, one entry per CDR3 protein. The data contain roughly 1.6 million distinct CDR3 sequences, under 35% of them singletons. Sequencing used cord blood. All receptors come from a newborn girl in good health.

This rearrangement joins TRBV28 to TRBJ1-5; maybe TRBD1 (5 bases). With 6 bases removed from V and 2 bases from J, the gap between germline ends came to 23 bases. The germline V gene encodes CDR1 MDHEN and CDR2 SYDVKM. This CDR3 has 18 amino acids. The CDR3 nucleotides are TGTGCCAGCAGCCCCACCCCGGCAGGGACGGTGGGCAATCAGCCCCAGCATTTT. Translating gives CASSPTPAGTVGNQPQHF.

V and J are TRBV20-1 and TRBJ2-5, with TRBD2 matching 13 bases. This CDR3 region has 15 residues. From germline, CDR1 is DFQATT and CDR2 SNEGSKA (reference sequence). The V and J ends lost 0 bases and 11 bases, in that order; junction bases with no gene match: 9. The CDR3 DNA reads as TGCAGTGCTAGAGATACCGGGACTAGCGGGAATGAGCAGTACTTC. This encodes CSARDTGTSGNEQYF.

The chain links TRBV4-2 to TRBJ2-3; 7 bases match TRBD2. The germline CDR1 and CDR2 sequences are LGHNA and YNFKEQ. Germline trimming cut 0 bases from V and 3 bases from J; bases unmatched to any gene: 15. The CDR3 runs to 19 residues. CDR3 region: CASSQEEDGDWRETDTQYF. CDR3 DNA: TGTGCCAGCAGCCAAGAAGAGGATGGGGATTGGCGGGAGACAGATACGCAGTATTTT.

V gene TRBV20-1 combines with J gene TRBJ2-1; 10 bases agree with TRBD2. Germline CDR1 DFQATT, CDR2 SNEGSKA (reference sequence). The length of the CDR3 is 13 residues. V was clipped by 6 bases and J by 6 bases; unmatched bases: 5. CDR3 nucleotides: TGCAGTGCCAGGACTAGCGGCCTCAATGAGCAGTTCTTC. Protein product: CSARTSGLNEQFF.

The chain joins TRBV6-1 to TRBJ1-1, with 7 bases aligning to TRBD1. Germline V CDR1 and CDR2: MNHNS, SASEGT. V lost 6 bases to trimming and J lost 1 base; unmatched junction nucleotides: 2. CDR3 size: 13 residues. The CDR3 DNA is TGTGCCAGCAGGACAGGGCAGAACACTGAAGCTTTCTTT. It encodes CASRTGQNTEAFF.

This clonotype has only a few counts. The rearrangement joins TRBV29-1 to TRBJ1-2, with D perhaps TRBD1 (6 bases). Germline loops: CDR1 SQVTM, CDR2 ANQGSEA. This CDR3 region has 13 residues. Trimming took off 1 base at V and 3 bases at J, with 9 bases between the two ends. The CDR3 nucleotides are TGCAGCGTTGAAGGCAGGGGAGACTATGGCTACACCTTC. This encodes CSVEGRGDYGYTF.

This clonotype was detected a few times. This chain joins TRBV13 and TRBJ2-7, with 15 bases aligning to TRBD2. Germline trimming cut 5 bases from V and 4 bases from J; bases unmatched to any gene: 15. Germline V gene data show CDR1 as PRHDT and CDR2 as FYEKMQ (reference sequence). This CDR3 has 19 amino acids. The CDR3 reads CASSVRKGLAGGTRYEQYF. CDR3 sequence (DNA): TGTGCCAGCAGCGTTAGGAAGGGACTAGCGGGAGGTACCCGTTACGAGCAGTACTTC.

This clonotype was recorded at least ten times. The gene calls are TRBV27 and TRBJ2-5; no firm D call. Gene TRBJ2-7 matches the end of the DNA better, so the J call may be wrong. This CDR3 is built from 14 residues. Looked up from germline, CDR1 is MNHEY and CDR2 is SMNVEV (reference sequence). CDR3 DNA: TGTGCCAGCAGTCGAAAGTTTTCCTCCGGCGAGCAGTACTTC. Its protein is CASSRKFSSGEQYF.

This clonotype occurred a few times. The chain couples TRBV4-1 to TRBJ2-1; 7 nucleotides align to TRBD2. V lost 1 base and J lost 0; bases outside the gene matches: 9. The CDR3 length is 18 residues. Germline CDR1 and CDR2: MGHRA and YSYEKL. The CDR3 DNA is TGCGCCAGCAGCCAAGTTAAAGCGGGACTAAGCTCCTACAATGAGCAGTTCTTC. Encoded protein: CASSQVKAGLSSYNEQFF.

The chain uses TRBV24-1 and TRBJ2-5, with D uncertain. CDR3 length: 13 residues. V gave up 3 bases and J gave up 11 bases, with 15 bases separating them. Germline V gene sequence: CDR1 KGHDR, CDR2 SFDVKD. CDR3 nucleotides: TGTGCCACCAGTGATCCCCGCCGCAATGAGCAGTACTTC. Its protein is CATSDPRRNEQYF.

The chain recombines TRBV27 with TRBJ2-5, with D maybe TRBD1 (7 bases). V was clipped by 5 bases and J by 4 bases, with 14 bases between them. This CDR3 has 14 amino acids. The germline gives CDR1 MNHEY, CDR2 SMNVEV (reference sequence). As DNA, the CDR3 is TGTGCCAGCAGTCCAAACAGGGGAGGAGAGACCCAGTACTTC. Its protein product is CASSPNRGGETQYF.

This clonotype was seen more than once but under ten times. The V gene is TRBV7-2, the J gene TRBJ2-3, with D perhaps matching TRBD2 (6 bases). CDR3 length equals 14 residues. V lost 3 bases and J 2 bases, leaving 9 bases between the germline ends. In germline, CDR1 is SGHTA, CDR2 FQGNSA. The CDR3 nucleotides read TGTGCCAGCAGCTTCCCGGGAGTCACAGATACGCAGTATTTT. Translation: CASSFPGVTDTQYF. The whole variable domain, filled in from reference TRBV7-2 and TRBJ2-3, reads GAGVSQSPSNKVTEKGKDVELRCDPISGHTALYWYRQSLGQGLEFLIYFQGNSAPDKSGLPSDRFSAERTGGSVSTLTIQRTQQEDSAVYLCASSFPGVTDTQYFGPGTRLTVL.

In this sample, this clonotype turned up a few times. The V call is TRBV7-2, the J call TRBJ2-1; 7 bases are shared with TRBD2. Germline CDR1 is SGHTA and CDR2 is FQGNSA. This CDR3 is 15 amino acids long. V lost 1 base to trimming and J lost 4 bases; unmatched junction nucleotides: 4. CDR3 bases: TGTGCCAGCAGCTTAGTCACGGGGGGATACAATGAGCAGTTCTTC. Its protein product is CASSLVTGGYNEQFF.

The gene calls are TRBV10-1 and TRBJ2-4, with 11 bases matching TRBD2. The DNA end is a closer match to TRBJ2-7, so the J assignment may be wrong. Per the germline V gene, CDR1 is WNHNN and CDR2 is SYGVQD (reference sequence). The CDR3 totals 16 residues. The CDR3 bases are TGCGCCAGCAGTGAGTTGGCTAGCGGGAGGTTCAACGAGCAGTACTTC. Residues: CASSELASGRFNEQYF.

The rearrangement uses TRBV12-3 or TRBV12-4 and TRBJ2-1; 11 nucleotides align to TRBD2. The V gene end was trimmed by 7 bases and the J gene end by 8 bases; junction bases not matched to a gene: 22. CDR3 length: 19 amino acids. This CDR3 reads CASTHRLLAGGPKVDEQFF. In DNA, the CDR3 is TGTGCCAGCACCCATCGGCTCTTAGCGGGGGGGCCCAAAGTTGATGAGCAGTTCTTC.

This clonotype was observed at least ten times. The chain has TRBV10-3 and TRBJ2-3, with 8 bases fitting TRBD1. Germline-derived CDR1 and CDR2 are ENHRY and SYGVKD. This CDR3 has 13 residues. Trimming took 6 bases from V and 5 from J; bases not matched to a gene: 4. The CDR3: CAISGQGKDTQYF. For the CDR3, the DNA is TGTGCCATCAGCGGACAGGGAAAAGATACGCAGTATTTT.

This rearrangement joins TRBV20-1 to TRBJ2-7; the D is unclear. This CDR3 contains 13 residues. The germline V gene has CDR1 DFQATT and CDR2 SNEGSKA (reference sequence). Trimming removed 0 bases at V and 7 bases at J, with 13 bases between. Here the CDR3 DNA reads TGCAGTGCTAGAGATAGGCATAACAATGAGCAGTACTTC. The encoded protein is CSARDRHNNEQYF.

There are a few counts of this clonotype. The chain is built from TRBV6-2 or TRBV6-3 and TRBJ1-1; a weak D match, TRBD1 (6 bases). The V end was cut by 2 bases, the J end by 3 bases, with 10 bases between. CDR3 length: 14 amino acids. The germline CDR1 and CDR2 sequences are MNHEY and SVGEGT. CDR3 region: CASSYGRQDTEAFF. Here the CDR3 DNA reads TGTGCCAGCAGTTACGGGCGACAGGACACTGAAGCTTTCTTT.

This clonotype showed up just a few times. The chain carries TRBV27 and TRBJ2-7; D might be TRBD2 (6 bases). Germline lookup yields CDR1 MNHEY and CDR2 SMNVEV (reference sequence). V lost 5 bases and J lost 3, with 23 bases in between. CDR3 length: 17 residues. The CDR3 spells CASSPSGGSSLIYEQYF. For the CDR3, the DNA is TGTGCCAGCAGTCCTTCTGGGGGGAGTAGCCTAATCTACGAGCAGTACTTC.

This clonotype has just a few counts. CDR3 DNA sequence: TGTGCCACCACCCAGGCGTTCGGAACAGATACGCAGTATTTT. It is translated as CATTQAFGTDTQYF. The chain carries TRBV27 and TRBJ2-3, with D unresolved. CDR1 and CDR2 (germline): MNHEY, SMNVEV (reference sequence). The CDR3 totals 14 residues. Trimming cost V 10 bases and J 3 bases, with 17 bases left between them.

The V and J genes are TRBV20-1 and TRBJ2-7, with D possibly matching TRBD2 (5 bases). The CDR3 sequence is 14 residues long. The V end was cut by 2 bases, the J end by 0 bases, with 11 bases between. CDR1 is DFQATT and CDR2 is SNEGSKA in the germline V gene (reference sequence). The CDR3 loop is CSARRGPSSYEQYF. The DNA for the CDR3 is TGCAGTGCTAGACGAGGGCCAAGCTCCTACGAGCAGTACTTC.

The table lists this clonotype with a few counts. The genes are TRBV20-1 and TRBJ2-4, with a weak D call TRBD2 (5 bases). Trimming pared 5 bases from V and 0 bases from J, leaving 8 bases between. This CDR3 spans 13 amino acids. The germline V gene encodes CDR1 DFQATT and CDR2 SNEGSKA (reference sequence). CDR3 loop: CSAYGLAKNIQYF. CDR3 bases: TGCAGTGCTTACGGACTAGCCAAAAACATTCAGTACTTC.

The DNA of the CDR3 is TGCAGTGCCATATACGGGAACGCAGATACGCAGTATTTT. Its protein product is CSAIYGNADTQYF. The rearrangement joins TRBV20-1 to TRBJ2-3; possible D gene TRBD2, 5 bases. The CDR3 totals 13 residues. Germline V gene data show CDR1 as DFQATT and CDR2 as SNEGSKA (reference sequence). Deletions cut 6 bases from V and 4 bases from J, with 14 bases between.

This clonotype was observed a handful of times. The chain is built from TRBV7-2 and TRBJ2-1; no reliable D call. CDR3 length equals 16 residues. The germline CDR1 and CDR2 sequences are SGHTA and FQGNSA. The germline V and J ends were trimmed by 2 bases and 0 bases, with 11 bases remaining between them. CDR3 in DNA: TGTGCCAGCAGCTTAAGATGGCGCATCTCCTACAATGAGCAGTTCTTC. Its translation is CASSLRWRISYNEQFF.

The chain joins TRBV4-2 to TRBJ2-1, with D tentatively TRBD2 (5 bases). The J call may be wrong; the DNA end is better matched by TRBJ2-7. The CDR3 runs 16 residues. From germline, CDR1 is LGHNA and CDR2 YNFKEQ. The CDR3 region has the DNA TGTGCCAGCAGCCAAGAAGGCCGAGGGCCCTACAATGAGCAGTACTTC. Protein product: CASSQEGRGPYNEQYF.

For the CDR3, the DNA is TGTGCCAGCAGCTTTTGGTCTGAAAAACTGTTTTTT. It translates to CASSFWSEKLFF. The chain has TRBV11-2 and TRBJ1-4; D unresolved. V lost 3 bases, J lost 7 bases, and 6 bases lay in between. Germline loops: CDR1 SGHAT, CDR2 FQNNGV. The CDR3 is made up of 12 amino acids.

The J gene is TRBJ2-5, the V gene TRBV30; D unresolved. V was shortened by 1 base and J by 11 bases, with 14 bases between the two germline ends. The germline gives CDR1 GTSNPN, CDR2 SVGIG (reference sequence). This CDR3 has 12 residues. The DNA of the CDR3 is TGTGCCTGGAGTGACTCGCACGCAAGGCAGTACTTC. Translating it yields CAWSDSHARQYF. Based on the CDR3 plus reference TRBV30 and TRBJ2-5, the full variable domain is SQTIHQWPATLVQPVGSPLSLECTVEGTSNPNLYWYRQAAGRGLQLLFYSVGIGQISSEVPQNLSASRPQDRQFILSSKKLLLSDSGFYLCAWSDSHARQYFGPGTRLLVL.

This clonotype was detected a few times. This chain links TRBV20-1 with TRBJ2-3, with 10 bases lining up with TRBD1. This CDR3 has 14 residues. Unmatched junction bases numbered 6, after V lost 3 bases and J lost 6 bases. Germline lookup yields CDR1 DFQATT and CDR2 SNEGSKA (reference sequence). CDR3 in DNA: TGCAGTGCTAGTGCGACAGGGGGCAGGGATACGCAGTATTTT. Protein: CSASATGGRDTQYF.

J is TRBJ2-1 and V is TRBV24-1; D possibly corresponds to TRBD2 (5 bases). The tail of the sequence fits TRBJ2-7 better, so the J call may be wrong. Germline V gene data show CDR1 as KGHDR and CDR2 as SFDVKD. This CDR3 comprises 14 residues. CDR3 nucleotides: TGTGCCACCAGTGAGGACTTAACTTACAATGAGCAGTACTTC. Translating it yields CATSEDLTYNEQYF.

V gene TRBV28 combines with J gene TRBJ2-2; D is possibly TRBD2 (6 bases). This CDR3 has 16 amino acids. Germline CDR1 is MDHEN and CDR2 is SYDVKM. V was clipped by 7 bases and J by 1 base, with 16 bases between them. The CDR3 spells CASTPWGLWNTGELFF. The DNA for the CDR3 is TGTGCCAGCACCCCGTGGGGACTTTGGAACACCGGGGAGCTGTTTTTT. The variable domain in full, with the rest retrieved from reference TRBV28 and TRBJ2-2, is DVKVTQSSRYLVKRTGEKVFLECVQDMDHENMFWYRQDPGLGLRLIYFSYDVKMKEKGDIPEGYSVSREKKERFSLILESASTNQTSMYLCASTPWGLWNTGELFFGEGSRLTVL.

The chain links TRBV5-6 to TRBJ2-7; weak D call: TRBD1 (6 bases). V dropped 7 bases and J dropped 4 bases, with 9 bases sitting between them. Germline CDR1 and CDR2: SGHDT and YYEEEE. This CDR3 has 11 residues. CDR3 sequence (DNA): TGTGCCAGCGAAAGGGGGTACGAGCAGTACTTC. Its translation is CASERGYEQYF. Full variable domain (rest looked up from reference TRBV5-6 and TRBJ2-7): DAGVTQSPTHLIKTRGQQVTLRCSPKSGHDTVSWYQQALGQGPQFIFQYYEEEERQRGNFPDRFSGHQFPNYSSELNVNALLLGDSALYLCASERGYEQYFGPGTRLTVT.